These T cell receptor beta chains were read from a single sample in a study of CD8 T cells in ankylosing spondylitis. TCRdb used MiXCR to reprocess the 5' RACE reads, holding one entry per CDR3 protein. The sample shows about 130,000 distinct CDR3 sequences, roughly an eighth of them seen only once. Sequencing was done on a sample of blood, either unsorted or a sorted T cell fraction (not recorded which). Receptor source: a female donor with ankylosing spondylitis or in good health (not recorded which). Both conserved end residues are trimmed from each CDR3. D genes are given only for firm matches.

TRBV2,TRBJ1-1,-,ASSESGQSTEAF
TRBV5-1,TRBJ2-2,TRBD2,ASKNLLAGGRGELF
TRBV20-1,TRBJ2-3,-,SASWGREDTQY
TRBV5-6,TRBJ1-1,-,ASSPPGLNTEAF
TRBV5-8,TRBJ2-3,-,ASSLRSVGADTQY
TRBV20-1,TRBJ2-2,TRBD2,SARDLGSTSGSTGELF
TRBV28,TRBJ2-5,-,ASSSPISPQETQY
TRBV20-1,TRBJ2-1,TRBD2,SARAPPGSGGYNEQF
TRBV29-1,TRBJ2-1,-,SVDSGPLYNEQF
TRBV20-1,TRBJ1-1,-,SARESGGMNTEAF
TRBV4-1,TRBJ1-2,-,ASSQDQGYNYGYT
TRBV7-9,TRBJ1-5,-,ASSLLLGQPQH
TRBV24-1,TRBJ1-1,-,ATSSGTSGTTEAF
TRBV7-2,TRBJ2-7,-,ASSLHFGLYEQY
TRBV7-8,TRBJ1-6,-,ANSPRQGPSQALH
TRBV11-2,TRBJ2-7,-,ASSLDRRYEQY
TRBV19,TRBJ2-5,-,ASSSQGGETQY
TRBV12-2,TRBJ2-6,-,ASPPTLGHGGANVLT
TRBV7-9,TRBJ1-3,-,ASSPTISSGNTIY
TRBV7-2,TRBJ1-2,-,ASSFRQNSFGGYT
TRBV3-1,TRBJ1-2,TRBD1,ASSPTGVSGYT
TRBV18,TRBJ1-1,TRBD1,ASSPRQGEAF
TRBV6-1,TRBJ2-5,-,ASSPGTRKETQY
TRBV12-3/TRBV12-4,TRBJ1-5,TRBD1,ASRSQGARGNQPQH
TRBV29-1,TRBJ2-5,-,SVGAGGTQY
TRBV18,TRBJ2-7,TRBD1,ASSPPGQGFEQY
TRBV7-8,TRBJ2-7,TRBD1,ASSIRDRVYEQY
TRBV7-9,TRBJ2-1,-,ASSPTGTPYNEQF
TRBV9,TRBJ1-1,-,ASSVGPGRGTEAF
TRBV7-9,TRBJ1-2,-,ASSFGTYYGYT
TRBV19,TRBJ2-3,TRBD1,ASKQQGGDTQY
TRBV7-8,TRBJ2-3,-,ASSSSPDSTQY
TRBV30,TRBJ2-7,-,AWGGISYEQY
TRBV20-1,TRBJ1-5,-,SAPQRAFNQPQH
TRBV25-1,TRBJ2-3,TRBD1,ASSESSHRDRGADTQY
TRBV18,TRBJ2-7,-,ASSPVQVGYEQY
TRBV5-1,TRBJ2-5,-,ASSLELETQY
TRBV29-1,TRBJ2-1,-,SVVYPSSYNEQF
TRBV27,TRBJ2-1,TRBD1,ASSLSSQGAHNEQF
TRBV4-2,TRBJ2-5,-,ASSPYNAAQETQY
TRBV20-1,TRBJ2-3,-,SAWLLSTDTQY
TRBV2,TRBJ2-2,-,ASSVPPGVWGEDTGELF
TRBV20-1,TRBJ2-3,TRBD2,SASEGGGRTDTQY
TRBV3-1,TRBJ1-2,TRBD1,ASSQVGTEANYGYT
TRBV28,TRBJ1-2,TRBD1,ASRTGQTNYGYT
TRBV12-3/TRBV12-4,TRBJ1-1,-,ASSLSAEAF
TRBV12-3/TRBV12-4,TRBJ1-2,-,ASSFKAYGYT
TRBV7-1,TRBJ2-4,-,ASSSRVLRRNIQY
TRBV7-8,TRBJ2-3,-,ASSLMGGTEDTQY
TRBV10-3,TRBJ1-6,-,PQSKEGERGPKNSPLH
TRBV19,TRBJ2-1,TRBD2,ASSIFGGRVGEQF
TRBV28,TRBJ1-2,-,ARSRQRGDYGYT
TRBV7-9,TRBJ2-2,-,ASSLIPSGELF
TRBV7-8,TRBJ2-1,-,ASSLITPLTPSYNEQF
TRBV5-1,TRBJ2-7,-,ASSLVGGQNYEQY
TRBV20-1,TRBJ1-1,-,SAQYRAGYTEAF